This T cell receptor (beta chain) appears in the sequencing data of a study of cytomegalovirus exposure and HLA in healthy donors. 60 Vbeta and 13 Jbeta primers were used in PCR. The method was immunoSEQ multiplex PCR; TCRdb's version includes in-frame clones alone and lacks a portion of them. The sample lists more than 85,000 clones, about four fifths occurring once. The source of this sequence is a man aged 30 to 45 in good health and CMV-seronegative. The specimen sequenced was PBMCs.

CDR3 sequence: CASSLHIVQGANYGYTF. CDR3 sequence (DNA): TGTGCCAGCAGCTTACATATCGTCCAGGGGGCCAACTATGGCTACACCTTC. The J gene is TRBJ1-2, the V gene TRBV5-8; 8 nucleotides align to TRBD1. CDR3 size: 17 residues. The germline V gene encodes CDR1 SGHTS and CDR2 YDEGEE. The junction had 11 bases not matched to a gene; V was cut back by 2 bases and J by 2 bases.